This T cell receptor beta chain was sequenced in a study of technical replicates of blood from a few donors. Libraries were prepared by immunoSEQ multiplex PCR; TCRdb keeps only in-frame clonotypes and omits some of them. The data show around 68,000 clones, around 91% seen once. The CDR3 loop spans 14 amino acids. Germline V gene data show CDR1 as MGHDK and CDR2 as SYGVNS. V lost 6 bases to trimming and J lost 8 bases; unmatched junction nucleotides: 5. This TCR came from a human donor in good health. Some clones in this sample may be carry-over from other donors' samples. V usage is TRBV25-1 and J usage is TRBJ2-1, with 12 nucleotides matching TRBD2. Sequences were obtained from T cells isolated from PBMCs. The CDR3 DNA follows: TGTGCCAGCAGAGCTAGCGGGGGGGACTATGAGCAGTTCTTC. Translating it yields CASRASGGDYEQFF.